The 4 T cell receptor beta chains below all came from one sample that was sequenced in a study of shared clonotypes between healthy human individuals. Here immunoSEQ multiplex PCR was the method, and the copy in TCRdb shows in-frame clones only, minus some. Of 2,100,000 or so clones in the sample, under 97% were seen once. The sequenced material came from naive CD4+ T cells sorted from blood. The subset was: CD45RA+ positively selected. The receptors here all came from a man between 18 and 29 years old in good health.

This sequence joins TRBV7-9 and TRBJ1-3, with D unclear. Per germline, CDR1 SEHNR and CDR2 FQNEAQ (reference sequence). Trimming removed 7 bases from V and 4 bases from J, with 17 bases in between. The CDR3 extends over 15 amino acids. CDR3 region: CASTVALAEGNTIYF. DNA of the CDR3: TGTGCCAGCACCGTCGCCCTTGCTGAAGGAAACACCATATATTTT.

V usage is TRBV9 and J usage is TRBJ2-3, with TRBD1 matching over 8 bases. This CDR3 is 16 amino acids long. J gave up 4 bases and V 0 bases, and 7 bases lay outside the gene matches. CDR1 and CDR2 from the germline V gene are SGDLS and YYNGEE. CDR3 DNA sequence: TGTGCCAGCAGCGTAGATGGGACAGGTCGTCCAGATACGCAGTATTTT. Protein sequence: CASSVDGTGRPDTQYF.

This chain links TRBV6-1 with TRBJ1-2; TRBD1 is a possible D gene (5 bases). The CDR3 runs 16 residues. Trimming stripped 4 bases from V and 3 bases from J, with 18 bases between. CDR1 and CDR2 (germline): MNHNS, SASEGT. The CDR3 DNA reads TGTGCCAGCAGTGGGGGGGTCAGGTTAGGGTACTATGGCTACACCTTC. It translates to CASSGGVRLGYYGYTF.

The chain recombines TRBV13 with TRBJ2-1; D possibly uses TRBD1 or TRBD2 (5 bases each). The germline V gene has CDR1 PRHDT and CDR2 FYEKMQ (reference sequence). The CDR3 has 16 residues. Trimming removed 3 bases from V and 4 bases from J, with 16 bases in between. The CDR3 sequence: CASSFRDQTVYNEQFF. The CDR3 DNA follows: TGTGCCAGCAGCTTCCGGGACCAGACAGTTTACAATGAGCAGTTCTTC.